This T cell receptor (beta chain) was identified in a study of blood T cell repertoires in COVID-19. Study-level information: Samples of COVID-19 (acute and convalescent) were obtained from the United States, Italy and Spain.

Original analysis: It was from reference gene primer amplification that nucleated cell counts were estimated. Using immunoSEQ multiplex PCR, the repertoire was profiled, and TCRdb retains in-frame clones only, with some absent. V and J calls plus clone size are reproduced from that table; the DNA served to infer D and trimming. The profile shows about 80,000 clones, about 82% of them singletons. The specimen was peripheral blood. This TCR was recovered from a woman over 75 with acute or convalescent COVID-19.

The CDR3 coding sequence is TGTGCCAGTAGGTTAGGGAGTAACTCCTATAATTCACCCCTCCACTTT. It specifies CASRLGSNSYNSPLHF. The rearrangement uses TRBV19 and TRBJ1-6, with D hard to call. The length of the CDR3 is 16 residues. Germline CDR1 LNHDA, CDR2 SQIVND (reference sequence). V dropped 6 bases and J dropped 0 bases, with 12 bases sitting between them.